This TCR beta chain appears in the sequencing data of a study of shared clonotypes between healthy human individuals. Investigators spread the genomic DNA of each subset evenly over several immunoSEQ plates. In the original analysis: ImmunoSEQ supplied junction-only sequences lacking quality scores, so filtering was different. The repertoire was sequenced with immunoSEQ multiplex PCR; TCRdb's copy has only in-frame clones and lacks some. V, J and clone size were drawn from that table, and D and trimming were deduced from the DNA. This table has over a million clones, about 98% appearing once. The length of the CDR3 is 16 residues. V was cut by 5 bases and J by 5 bases, with 22 bases left in between. Germline V gene lookup returns CDR1 MNHEY and CDR2 SMNVEV (reference sequence).

Source material: naive CD4+ T cells sorted from blood. Specified subset: CD45RA+ positively selected. This chain joins TRBV27 and TRBJ2-7, with D maybe TRBD1 (6 bases). The origin of this receptor is a man aged 25 to 45 in good health. The CDR3 loop reads CASSRSAGTPINEQYF. Here the CDR3 DNA reads TGTGCCAGCAGTAGGTCCGCCGGGACACCGATCAACGAGCAGTACTTC.